These 7 T cell receptor beta chains originate from one sample sequenced in a study of blood T cell repertoires in COVID-19. TCRdb's copy holds only in-frame clones and misses some; the assay was immunoSEQ multiplex PCR. Altogether under 200,000 clones are present, about 88% being singletons, with the ten largest covering about 7.2%. The sequenced sample was PBMCs or T cells enriched from blood (not recorded which). These receptors were collected from a man in his forties or fifties who had recovered from COVID-19.

This clone was found once. The CDR3 here is CASSTVGGYEQYF. The CDR3 region has the DNA TGTGCCAGTAGTACAGTGGGGGGCTACGAGCAGTACTTC. This chain links TRBV19 with TRBJ2-7; D perhaps matches TRBD2 (6 bases). Germline V gene lookup returns CDR1 LNHDA and CDR2 SQIVND (reference sequence). The CDR3 has 13 amino acids. Between the trimmed V and J ends, which lost 4 bases and 3 bases, there was a span of 10 bases. The whole variable domain, remainder taken from reference TRBV19 and TRBJ2-7, is DGGITQSPKYLFRKEGQNVTLSCEQNLNHDAMYWYRQDPGQGLRLIYYSQIVNDFQKGDIAEGYSVSREKKESFPLTVTSAQKNPTAFYLCASSTVGGYEQYFGPGTRLTVT.

The gene calls are TRBV2 and TRBJ2-5; 8 nucleotides align to TRBD2. CDR1 is SNHLY and CDR2 is FYNNEI in the germline V gene. The V gene end was trimmed by 2 bases and the J gene end by 4 bases; junction bases not matched to a gene: 6. The CDR3 is 15 residues long. CDR3 nucleotide sequence: TGTGCCAGCAGTGAATCGGGGGGGCGAGGAGAGACCCAGTACTTC. Encoded protein: CASSESGGRGETQYF.

The V call is TRBV6-5, the J call TRBJ2-7; possible D gene TRBD1, 6 bases. The V gene lost 2 bases and the J gene lost 2 bases, with 13 bases spanning the gap. This CDR3 contains 15 residues. CDR1 and CDR2 from the germline V gene are MNHEY and SVGAGI. The CDR3 reads CASSYPRGRTYEQYF. CDR3 in DNA: TGTGCCAGCAGTTACCCCAGGGGTAGGACCTACGAGCAGTACTTC.

This rearrangement joins TRBV7-9 to TRBJ1-2, with 8 bases fitting TRBD1. CDR1 SEHNR and CDR2 FQNEAQ come from the germline V gene (reference sequence). J was trimmed by 8 bases and V by 4 bases; bases with no gene match: 3. The CDR3 covers 12 residues. CDR3 in DNA: TGTGCCAGCAGCTCGGGACAGGCGGGCTACACCTTC. Translation: CASSSGQAGYTF.

This clone was counted once. V gene TRBV5-1 combines with J gene TRBJ2-3; D might be TRBD2 (5 bases). With 7 bases removed from V and 2 bases from J, the gap between germline ends came to 11 bases. CDR3 length equals 13 residues. CDR1 is SGHRS, CDR2 YFSETQ, per germline. For the CDR3, the DNA is TGCGCCAGCCGACCGGGAACCACAGATACGCAGTATTTT. Residues: CASRPGTTDTQYF.

The rearrangement uses TRBV9 and TRBJ2-1; 8 bases fit TRBD2. CDR1 is SGDLS and CDR2 is YYNGEE in the germline V gene. The CDR3 covers 16 residues. The V and J ends lost 4 bases and 4 bases, in that order; junction bases with no gene match: 10. The CDR3 DNA follows: TGTGCCAGCAGCCCGACAGCGGGGGTGGATTACAATGAGCAGTTCTTC. Translation gives CASSPTAGVDYNEQFF. Together with reference TRBV9 and TRBJ2-1, the CDR3 gives the full variable domain: DSGVTQTPKHLITATGQRVTLRCSPRSGDLSVYWYQQSLDQGLQFLIQYYNGEERAKGNILERFSAQQFPDLHSELNLSSLELGDSALYFCASSPTAGVDYNEQFFGPGTRLTVL.

The V call is TRBV7-2, the J call TRBJ2-3; D possibly corresponds to TRBD1 (5 bases). This CDR3 region has 15 residues. The V end lost 4 bases, the J end lost 2 bases, and 13 bases lay between the germline ends. Germline-derived CDR1 and CDR2 are SGHTA and FQGNSA. CDR3 in amino acids: CASSSEGVSTDTQYF. CDR3 nucleotide sequence: TGTGCCAGCAGCTCCGAAGGGGTTTCCACAGATACGCAGTATTTT.